Below are 18 T cell receptor beta chains sequenced from a single sample in a study of T cells after yellow fever vaccination. TCRdb reprocessed the 5' RACE reads with MiXCR, giving one entry per CDR3 protein. This sample has 310,000 or so distinct CDR3 sequences, with approximately 3.8% found just once. The sequences come from PBMCs, collected on the day of the yellow fever booster vaccination. The receptor set was obtained from a man aged 18 to 29 who received the YFV17D yellow fever vaccine.

This clonotype was detected many times. This CDR3 reads CASSPRGPHGYTF. CDR3 DNA: TGTGCCAGCAGCCCCCGGGGGCCACATGGCTACACCTTC. V gene TRBV7-6 combines with J gene TRBJ1-2; weak D call: TRBD1 (6 bases). The germline V gene has CDR1 SGHVS and CDR2 FNYEAQ. Trimming stripped 5 bases from V and 6 bases from J, with 13 bases between. CDR3 length equals 13 residues.

This clonotype was recorded at least ten times. CDR3 coding DNA: TGTGCCACCAGCGGACTTCCGGGACTAGCGGACCCGCCAGATACGCAGTATTTT. Translating it yields CATSGLPGLADPPDTQYF. The V gene is TRBV15, the J gene TRBJ2-3, with 11 bases aligning to TRBD2. The CDR3 has 18 residues. Unmatched junction bases numbered 14, after V lost 5 bases and J lost 4 bases. Germline V gene lookup returns CDR1 LNHNV and CDR2 YYDKDF (reference sequence).

The table lists this clonotype with many counts. The chain joins TRBV7-2 to TRBJ1-2; D not resolved. Trimming shortened V by 1 base and J by 7 bases, and 7 bases separated the two germline ends. Germline V gene data show CDR1 as SGHTA and CDR2 as FQGNSA. This CDR3 spans 12 amino acids. CDR3 loop: CASSLDLPGYTF. The CDR3 region has the DNA TGTGCCAGCAGCTTAGATCTCCCTGGCTACACCTTC.

This clonotype was counted many times. The chain links TRBV29-1 to TRBJ2-1; D may match TRBD1 or TRBD2 (6 bases each). Germline assignment: CDR1 SQVTM and CDR2 ANQGSEA. The CDR3 has 12 residues. Trimming removed 7 bases at V and 2 bases at J, with 9 bases between. The CDR3 bases are TGCAGCGGGGGGGACACCTACAATGAGCAGTTCTTC. It is translated as CSGGDTYNEQFF.

Many counts were recorded for this clonotype. This chain uses TRBV7-2 with TRBJ2-7; 7 positions agree with TRBD1. The CDR3 extends over 13 amino acids. V shed 4 bases and J 6 bases; nucleotides not matched to a gene: 6. Germline lookup yields CDR1 SGHTA and CDR2 FQGNSA. The CDR3 DNA sequence: TGTGCCAGCAGCTCAGACAGGGTCCTCGAGCAGTACTTC. Translated: CASSSDRVLEQYF.

This chain joins TRBV7-2 and TRBJ2-3; 12 bases match TRBD2. CDR1 is SGHTA and CDR2 is FQGNSA in the germline V gene. V lost 5 bases, J lost 8 bases, and 5 bases stayed unmatched. The CDR3 contains 14 residues. DNA for the CDR3: TGTGCCAGCAGCGCTAGCGGGGGGGTTGGTACGCAGTATTTT. Amino acid sequence: CASSASGGVGTQYF.

At least ten counts were recorded for this clonotype. The chain combines TRBV7-2 with TRBJ2-1; tentatively, D is TRBD2 (5 bases). This CDR3 spans 14 amino acids. V shed 4 bases and J shed 7 bases, with 14 bases lying between them. Germline V gene data show CDR1 as SGHTA and CDR2 as FQGNSA. CDR3 region: CASSSDRGLNEQFF. The CDR3 DNA reads TGTGCCAGCAGCTCCGATCGAGGGTTGAATGAGCAGTTCTTC.

Many counts were recorded for this clonotype. The chain recombines TRBV6-6 with TRBJ1-5; TRBD1 is a possible D gene (6 bases). V gave up 11 bases and J gave up 2 bases, with 16 bases separating them. Germline CDR1 reads MNHNY; CDR2 reads SVGAGI (reference sequence). The CDR3 loop spans 14 amino acids. DNA of the CDR3: TGTGCCGGTCGGAGGGGGACGGGCAATCAGCCCCAGCATTTT. Translating it yields CAGRRGTGNQPQHF.

In this sample, this clonotype turned up many times. The chain uses TRBV12-3 or TRBV12-4 and TRBJ1-2; D may be TRBD1 (6 bases). The V end was cut by 3 bases, the J end by 4 bases, with 9 bases between. The length of the CDR3 is 13 residues. Here the CDR3 reads CASSLKGGYGYTF. CDR3 DNA: TGTGCCAGCAGTTTGAAAGGGGGCTATGGCTACACCTTC.

This clonotype was recorded at least ten times. The chain carries TRBV9 and TRBJ2-5; 7 nucleotides line up with TRBD2. The J segment lost 5 bases and the V segment lost 1 base, leaving 11 bases of the junction unmatched. The CDR3 is made up of 16 amino acids. Germline-derived CDR1 and CDR2 are SGDLS and YYNGEE. In DNA form, the CDR3 reads TGTGCCAGCAGCGTATCAGCGGGGCGCGCCGGCGAGACCCAGTACTTC. Translation gives CASSVSAGRAGETQYF.

This clonotype was seen a handful of times. The chain joins TRBV9 to TRBJ2-2; no firm D call. The ends were cut back, 0 bases at V and 8 bases at J, with 11 bases in the middle. Germline V lookup: CDR1 SGDLS, CDR2 YYNGEE. The CDR3 runs to 14 residues. The CDR3 here is CASSVGGTPGELFF. For the CDR3, the DNA is TGTGCCAGCAGCGTAGGAGGAACACCGGGGGAGCTGTTTTTT.

This clonotype was seen more than once but under ten times. The V gene is TRBV11-2, the J gene TRBJ1-6; D gene ambiguous. Trimming removed 4 bases at V and 10 bases at J, with 11 bases between. The germline gives CDR1 SGHAT, CDR2 FQNNGV. The CDR3 has 13 amino acids. In DNA form, the CDR3 reads TGTGCCAGCAGCTCAAACCTCGGATCACCCCTCCACTTT. Amino acid sequence: CASSSNLGSPLHF.

This clonotype was counted many times. The gene calls are TRBV3-1 and TRBJ2-7; 10 bases line up with TRBD1. The V and J ends lost 1 base and 1 base, in that order; junction bases with no gene match: 7. CDR1 is LGHDT, CDR2 YNNKEL, per germline (reference sequence). CDR3 size: 17 residues. As DNA, the CDR3 is TGTGCCAGCAGCCAAGTACTGGGACAGGGGTTTTCCTACGAGCAGTACTTC. Translation: CASSQVLGQGFSYEQYF.

This clonotype was recorded a few times. The CDR3, as DNA: TGCGCCAGCAGCCCGGGGATAGCGGGGCTCAATGAGCAGTTCTTC. Protein: CASSPGIAGLNEQFF. V and J are TRBV4-1 and TRBJ2-1, with 8 bases lining up with TRBD2. Germline V gives CDR1 MGHRA, CDR2 YSYEKL. The CDR3 sequence is 15 residues long. V was clipped by 4 bases and J by 6 bases; unmatched bases: 8.

This clonotype has just a few counts. The V gene is TRBV7-2, the J gene TRBJ2-3; D remains ambiguous. Germline V gene lookup returns CDR1 SGHTA and CDR2 FQGNSA. There are 12 residues in the CDR3. The V end lost 2 bases, the J end lost 5 bases, and 5 bases lay between the germline ends. The CDR3 region is CASSLNLDTQYF. As DNA, the CDR3 is TGTGCCAGCAGCTTAAACTTAGATACGCAGTATTTT.

The rearrangement uses TRBV4-3 and TRBJ1-4; D remains ambiguous. The V end lost 0 bases, the J end lost 4 bases, and 12 bases lay between the germline ends. CDR3 length: 16 residues. The V gene's germline CDR1 is LGHNA and CDR2 YSLEER. The CDR3 DNA follows: TGCGCCAGCAGCCAAGATGAGCCGTTAGTTAATGAAAAACTGTTTTTT. Protein product: CASSQDEPLVNEKLFF.

This clonotype was counted ten times or more. The rearrangement uses TRBV3-1 and TRBJ1-1, with no clear D. Trimming shortened V by 1 base and J by 5 bases, and 14 bases separated the two germline ends. There are 15 residues in the CDR3. From germline, CDR1 is LGHDT and CDR2 YNNKEL (reference sequence). The CDR3 DNA reads TGTGCCAGCAGCCAAGTCAGTGGAGGGCCGACTGAAGCTTTCTTT. Protein: CASSQVSGGPTEAFF.

In this sample, this clonotype turned up many times. V gene TRBV7-2 combines with J gene TRBJ2-3; TRBD2 agrees at 8 bases. CDR1 SGHTA and CDR2 FQGNSA come from the germline V gene. V lost 5 bases and J lost 3; bases outside the gene matches: 7. This CDR3 spans 15 amino acids. The CDR3 protein is CASSKTGGPTDTQYF. Written as DNA, the CDR3 is TGTGCCAGCAGCAAAACGGGGGGGCCTACAGATACGCAGTATTTT.